The rows below give T cell receptor beta chains drawn from one sample of a study of blood T cell repertoires in COVID-19. Produced via immunoSEQ multiplex PCR; TCRdb's table is partial and in-frame only. The sample includes 200,000 or so clones, 85% to 90% of them seen just once. Sequencing input: peripheral blood. The receptors were sampled from a woman aged 45-65 years with acute or convalescent COVID-19. The CDR3 runs from the conserved cysteine through the conserved F or W. The order of the fields is V gene, J gene, clone size, D gene, CDR3 protein, CDR3 DNA. D genes are given only for firm matches. Expanded clones get a size class; other rows say once, few or many, or leave the size out.

v_gene: TRBV19; j_gene: TRBJ1-1; abundance: once; d_gene: TRBD1; CDR3aa: CASIPGQGYTEAFF; CDR3nt: TGTGCCAGTATACCGGGACAGGGTTACACTGAAGCTTTCTTT
v_gene: TRBV11-3; j_gene: TRBJ2-3; abundance: .; d_gene: .; CDR3aa: CASSLDPVDTQYF; CDR3nt: TGTGCCAGCAGCTTAGATCCGGTGGATACGCAGTATTTT
v_gene: TRBV7-9; j_gene: TRBJ1-6; abundance: .; d_gene: TRBD1; CDR3aa: CASSSSWGTDYNSPLHF; CDR3nt: TGTGCCAGCAGTTCCTCGTGGGGGACAGATTATAATTCACCCCTCCACTTT
v_gene: TRBV9; j_gene: TRBJ2-1; abundance: .; d_gene: TRBD2; CDR3aa: CASSVGGGTSDREQFF; CDR3nt: TGTGCCAGCAGCGTAGGGGGAGGGACTAGCGACCGTGAGCAGTTCTTC
v_gene: TRBV18; j_gene: TRBJ2-3; abundance: .; d_gene: TRBD2; CDR3aa: CASSPRYSGRGADTQYF; CDR3nt: TGTGCCAGCTCACCAAGATACAGCGGGAGAGGCGCAGATACGCAGTATTTT
v_gene: TRBV4-3; j_gene: TRBJ2-7; abundance: .; d_gene: TRBD1; CDR3aa: CASSQGGQGGYEQYF; CDR3nt: TGCGCCAGCAGCCAAGGGGGACAGGGGGGATACGAGCAGTACTTC
v_gene: TRBV9; j_gene: TRBJ2-1; abundance: .; d_gene: .; CDR3aa: CASSVAEAGSSSYNEQFF; CDR3nt: TGTGCCAGCAGCGTAGCTGAGGCGGGATCGAGCTCCTACAATGAGCAGTTCTTC
v_gene: TRBV6-1; j_gene: TRBJ1-1; abundance: .; d_gene: .; CDR3aa: CASSEAGGSAEAFF; CDR3nt: TGTGCCAGCAGTGAAGCAGGAGGAAGCGCTGAAGCTTTCTTT
v_gene: TRBV27; j_gene: TRBJ1-4; abundance: .; d_gene: TRBD1; CDR3aa: CASSPRQGEDTEKLFF; CDR3nt: TGTGCCAGCAGTCCAAGACAGGGGGAAGATACCGAAAAACTGTTTTTT
v_gene: TRBV24-1; j_gene: TRBJ1-5; abundance: .; d_gene: .; CDR3aa: CATSLLPPGPDSNQPQHF; CDR3nt: TGTGCCACCAGCCTTCTCCCCCCTGGCCCCGATAGCAATCAGCCCCAGCATTTT